The 9 T cell receptor beta chains listed next were all sequenced from one sample in a study of cytomegalovirus exposure and HLA in healthy donors. In the PCR, 60 Vbeta and 13 Jbeta primers were used. Clones were read by immunoSEQ multiplex PCR, and TCRdb kept only the in-frame ones, dropping some. Of some 150,000 clones in the sample, around 80% were seen once. Material: PBMCs. The receptor source for this set is a woman in her 50s in good health and CMV-seropositive.

The chain has TRBV28 and TRBJ2-2, with 7 bases matching TRBD2. J gave up 7 bases and V 5 bases, and 10 bases lay outside the gene matches. The CDR3 totals 15 residues. The germline CDR1 and CDR2 sequences are MDHEN and SYDVKM. CDR3 region: CASSIAGTSFGELFF. For the CDR3, the DNA is TGTGCCAGCAGTATAGCGGGCACTTCTTTCGGGGAGCTGTTTTTT. The complete variable domain, with remaining parts taken from reference TRBV28 and TRBJ2-2, reads DVKVTQSSRYLVKRTGEKVFLECVQDMDHENMFWYRQDPGLGLRLIYFSYDVKMKEKGDIPEGYSVSREKKERFSLILESASTNQTSMYLCASSIAGTSFGELFFGEGSRLTVL.

This chain connects TRBV11-3 to TRBJ2-2; tentative D call: TRBD1 (6 bases). This CDR3 is 16 amino acids long. From germline, CDR1 is SGHNT and CDR2 YENEEA. Trimming pared 5 bases from V and 4 bases from J, leaving 17 bases between. The CDR3 bases are TGTGCCAGCAGCCGCCGCGCCTCAGGGGTCACCGGGGAGCTGTTTTTT. It translates to CASSRRASGVTGELFF.

The chain joins TRBV28 to TRBJ1-2, with 9 bases identical to TRBD1. Unmatched junction bases numbered 7, after V lost 4 bases and J lost 4 bases. Germline V gives CDR1 MDHEN, CDR2 SYDVKM. The CDR3 covers 15 residues. The CDR3 is CASSSLGQGSYGYTF. The CDR3 bases are TGTGCCAGCAGTTCCCTGGGACAGGGTTCCTATGGCTACACCTTC.

This chain joins TRBV5-1 and TRBJ1-6, with 9 bases that match TRBD1. V shed 3 bases and J 7 bases; nucleotides not matched to a gene: 8. Germline loops: CDR1 SGHRS, CDR2 YFSETQ. This CDR3 has 16 amino acids. CDR3 sequence reads: CASSSTGTGINSPLHF. The DNA of the CDR3 is TGCGCCAGCAGCTCCACCGGGACAGGGATAAATTCACCCCTCCACTTT.

V usage is TRBV10-3 and J usage is TRBJ2-5; 11 positions match TRBD1. The CDR3 is 12 residues long. CDR1 and CDR2 from the germline V gene are ENHRY and SYGVKD. V dropped 9 bases and J dropped 3; count of bases not matched to a gene: 0. The CDR3 DNA reads as TGTGCCATGGGACAGGGGGAAGAGACCCAGTACTTC. Its protein is CAMGQGEETQYF.

This rearrangement joins TRBV7-8 to TRBJ2-7; D perhaps matches TRBD2 (5 bases). The V gene lost 3 bases and the J gene lost 2 bases, with 17 bases spanning the gap. Germline values: CDR1 SGHVS, CDR2 FQNEAQ. This CDR3 is built from 16 residues. DNA of the CDR3: TGTGCCAGCAGCTTGAATCAAGCGGCGGTCACCTACGAGCAGTACTTC. This gives the protein CASSLNQAAVTYEQYF.

This clone was recorded once. J is TRBJ2-3 and V is TRBV4-1, with D maybe TRBD2 (5 bases). Trimming removed 0 bases at V and 6 bases at J, with 13 bases between. The CDR3 totals 15 residues. Germline V gene lookup returns CDR1 MGHRA and CDR2 YSYEKL. The CDR3 loop reads CASSQEPLLVDTQYF. The CDR3, as DNA: TGCGCCAGCAGCCAAGAACCCCTACTAGTGGATACGCAGTATTTT.

CDR3 in DNA: TGTGCCAGCAGCTTAGGGGCGGACAGGAATGAGCAGTTCTTC. Amino acids: CASSLGADRNEQFF. This rearrangement joins TRBV11-3 to TRBJ2-1; 7 bases agree with TRBD1. The V and J ends lost 1 base and 7 bases, in that order; junction bases with no gene match: 4. Germline V CDR1 and CDR2: SGHNT, YENEEA. The CDR3 spans 14 residues. Combining the CDR3 with reference TRBV11-3 and TRBJ2-1 gives the whole variable domain EAGVVQSPRYKIIEKKQPVAFWCNPISGHNTLYWYLQNLGQGPELLIRYENEEAVDDSQLPKDRFSAERLKGVDSTLKIQPAELGDSAVYLCASSLGADRNEQFFGPGTRLTVL.

The genes are TRBV2 and TRBJ2-2; 9 nucleotides align to TRBD1. The CDR3 has 15 amino acids. CDR1 is SNHLY, CDR2 FYNNEI, per germline. Trimming at V came to 6 bases and at J to 4 bases, leaving 6 bases not matched to a gene. In nucleotides, the CDR3 is TGTGCCAGCAGGGCCGGGACAGGGACCACCGGGGAGCTGTTTTTT. Its translation: CASRAGTGTTGELFF.